This T cell receptor (beta chain) was sequenced in a study of CD8 T cells in ankylosing spondylitis. General study points: Characteristic, it appeared, of ankylosing spondylitis blood was a TCR beta motif of fewer than 10 highly homologous variants. Clones linked to the disease showed a CD8+ phenotype. They occurred at relatively low frequencies in peripheral blood.

About this clonotype itself: The antigen is unknown.

The CDR3 totals 14 residues. After removal of 5 bases from V and 6 bases from J, the junction contained 3 bases not matched to a gene. Germline CDR1 LGHNA, CDR2 YSLEER. In making TCR beta libraries, quantitative 5'-RACE with molecular barcodes was used. From the 5' RACE reads, TCRdb called clonotypes with MiXCR, one entry per CDR3 protein. Counted here are 290,000 or so distinct CDR3 sequences, around 21% occurring once; the ten biggest clones make up 3.5%. The sample was blood, either unsorted or a sorted T cell fraction (not recorded which). The TCR sequence derives from a female donor with ankylosing spondylitis or in good health (not recorded which). The chain recombines TRBV4-3 with TRBJ2-1; 11 nucleotides align to TRBD1. This CDR3 reads CASSSGQGVNEQFF. DNA for the CDR3: TGCGCCAGCAGCTCGGGACAGGGGGTCAATGAGCAGTTCTTC.